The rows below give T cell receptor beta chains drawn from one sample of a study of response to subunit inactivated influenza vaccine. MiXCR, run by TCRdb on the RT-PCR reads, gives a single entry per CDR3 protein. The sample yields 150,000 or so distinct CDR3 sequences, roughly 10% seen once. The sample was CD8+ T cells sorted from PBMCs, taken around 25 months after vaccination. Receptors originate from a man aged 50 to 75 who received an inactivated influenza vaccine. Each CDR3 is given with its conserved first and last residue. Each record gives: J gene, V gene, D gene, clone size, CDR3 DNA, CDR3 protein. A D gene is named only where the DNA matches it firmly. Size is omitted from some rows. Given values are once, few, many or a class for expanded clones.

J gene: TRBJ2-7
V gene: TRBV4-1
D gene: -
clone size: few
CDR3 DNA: TGCGCCAGCAGCCAAGAACATACTCTCTCCTACGAGCAGTACTTC
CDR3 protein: CASSQEHTLSYEQYF

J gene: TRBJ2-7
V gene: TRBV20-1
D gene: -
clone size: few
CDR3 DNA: TGCAGTGCTAGAGAGATAGAATTCTACGAGCAGTACTTC
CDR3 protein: CSAREIEFYEQYF

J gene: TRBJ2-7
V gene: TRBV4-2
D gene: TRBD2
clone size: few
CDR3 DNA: TGTGCCAGCAGCCAAGAAGTCAGCGCTAGCGGCTCCTACGAGCAGTACTTC
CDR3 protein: CASSQEVSASGSYEQYF

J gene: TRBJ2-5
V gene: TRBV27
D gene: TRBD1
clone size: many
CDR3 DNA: TGTGCCAGCAGCGACACAGGGGGTTTTGAGACCCAGTACTTC
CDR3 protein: CASSDTGGFETQYF

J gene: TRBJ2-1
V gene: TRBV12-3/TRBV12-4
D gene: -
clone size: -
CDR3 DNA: TGTGCCAGCAGAGACCCCCACGGGGCGGCTAACAATGAGCAGTTCTTC
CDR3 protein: CASRDPHGAANNEQFF

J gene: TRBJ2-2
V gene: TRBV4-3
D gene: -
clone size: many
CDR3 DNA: TGCGCCAGCAGCCAAGATCGCCTAGCTGCAACCGGGGAGCTGTTTTTT
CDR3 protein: CASSQDRLAATGELFF

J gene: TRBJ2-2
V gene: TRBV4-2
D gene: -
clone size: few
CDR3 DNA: TGTGCCAGCAGCACTAGTGCCGGGGAGCTGTTTTTT
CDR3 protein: CASSTSAGELFF

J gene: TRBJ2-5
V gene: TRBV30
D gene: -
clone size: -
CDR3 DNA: TGTGCCTGGAGTGGCTCGGTTCTTCAAGAGACCCAGTACTTC
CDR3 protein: CAWSGSVLQETQYF

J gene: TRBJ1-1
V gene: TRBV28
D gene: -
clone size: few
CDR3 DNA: TGTGCCAGCAGTTTATGGGGAGTTGAGGGCACTGAAGCTTTCTTT
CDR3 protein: CASSLWGVEGTEAFF

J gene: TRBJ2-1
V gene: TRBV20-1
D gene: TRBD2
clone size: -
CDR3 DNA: TGCAGTGCCGCCCTCCTAGCGGGAGATTACAATGAGCAGTTCTTC
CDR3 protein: CSAALLAGDYNEQFF

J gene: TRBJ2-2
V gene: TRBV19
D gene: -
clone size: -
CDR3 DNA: TGTGCCAGTAGTTGGCTAGATGTGAACACCGGGGAGCTGTTTTTT
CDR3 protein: CASSWLDVNTGELFF

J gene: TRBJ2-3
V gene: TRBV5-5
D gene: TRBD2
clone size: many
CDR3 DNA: TGTGCCAGCGGGGGGGAGCCAGATACGCAGTATTTT
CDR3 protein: CASGGEPDTQYF

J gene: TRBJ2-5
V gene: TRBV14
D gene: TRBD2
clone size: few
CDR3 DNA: TGTGCCAGCAGCCACACTAGCGGGGGACAAGAGACCCAGTACTTC
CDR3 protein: CASSHTSGGQETQYF

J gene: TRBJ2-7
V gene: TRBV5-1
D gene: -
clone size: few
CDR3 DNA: TGCGCCAGCAGCTTGGGAGAGAGCTACAGGGAAGAGCAGTACTTC
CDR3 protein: CASSLGESYREEQYF

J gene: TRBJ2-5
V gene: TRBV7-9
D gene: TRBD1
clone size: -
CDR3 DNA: TGTGCCAGCAGCGGTGGGACAGAAGAGACCCAGTACTTC
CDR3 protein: CASSGGTEETQYF

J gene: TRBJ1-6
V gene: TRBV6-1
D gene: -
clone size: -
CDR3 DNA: TGTGCCAGCAGGGTGTGGGACTATAATTCACCCCTCCACTTT
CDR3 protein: CASRVWDYNSPLHF

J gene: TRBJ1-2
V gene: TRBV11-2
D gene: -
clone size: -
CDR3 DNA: TGTGCCAGCAGCTTAGTTACAGCCTATGGCTACACCTTC
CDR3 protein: CASSLVTAYGYTF

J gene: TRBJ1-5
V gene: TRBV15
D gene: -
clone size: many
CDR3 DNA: TGTGCTTCAGGGAGGAGCAATCAGCCCCAGCATTTT
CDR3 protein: CASGRSNQPQHF

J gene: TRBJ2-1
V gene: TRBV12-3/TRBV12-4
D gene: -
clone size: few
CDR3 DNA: TGTGCCAGCAGTCCGTCTAAGGTTGGCGAGCAGTTCTTC
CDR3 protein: CASSPSKVGEQFF

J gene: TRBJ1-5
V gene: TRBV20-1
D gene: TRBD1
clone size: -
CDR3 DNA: TGCAGTGTCCTTGGTCGGAGACAGGGGTACAATCAGCCCCAGCATTTT
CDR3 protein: CSVLGRRQGYNQPQHF

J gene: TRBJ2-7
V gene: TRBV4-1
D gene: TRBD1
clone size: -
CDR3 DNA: TGCGCCAGCAGCCACGGGACAGGGTTTAACTCCTACGAGCAGTACTTC
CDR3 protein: CASSHGTGFNSYEQYF

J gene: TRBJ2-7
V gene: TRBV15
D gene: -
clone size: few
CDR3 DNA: TGTGCCACCAGCAGCCGGGACGGGATCTACGAGCAGTACTTC
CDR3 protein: CATSSRDGIYEQYF

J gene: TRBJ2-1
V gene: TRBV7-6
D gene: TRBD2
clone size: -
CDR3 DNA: TGTGCCAGCAGCTTAGCGCCAGCGGGAATCAACGCAGTGGTCTACAATGAGCAGTTCTTC
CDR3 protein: CASSLAPAGINAVVYNEQFF

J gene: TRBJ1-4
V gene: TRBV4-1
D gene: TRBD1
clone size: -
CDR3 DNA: TGCGCCAGCAGCCAAGATGACAGGGTGTCAACTAATGAAAAACTGTTTTTT
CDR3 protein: CASSQDDRVSTNEKLFF

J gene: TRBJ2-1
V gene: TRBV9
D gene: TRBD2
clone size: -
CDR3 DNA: TGTGCCAGCAGCGCCGGGACTAGCATTTACAATGAGCAGTTCTTC
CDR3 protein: CASSAGTSIYNEQFF

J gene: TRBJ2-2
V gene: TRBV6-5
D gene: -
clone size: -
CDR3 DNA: TGTGCCAGCAGTTACTCTTCAGGGGTAAATCCGAACACCGGGGAGCTGTTTTTT
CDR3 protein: CASSYSSGVNPNTGELFF

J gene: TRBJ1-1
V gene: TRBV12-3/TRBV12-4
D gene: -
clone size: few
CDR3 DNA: TGTGCCAGCAGTTTCAACCAGGGACTTACGTGGACTGAAGCTTTCTTT
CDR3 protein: CASSFNQGLTWTEAFF

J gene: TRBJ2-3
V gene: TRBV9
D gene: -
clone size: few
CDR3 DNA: TGTGCCAGCAGCGGGGGGGCCGGCACAGATACGCAGTATTTT
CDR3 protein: CASSGGAGTDTQYF

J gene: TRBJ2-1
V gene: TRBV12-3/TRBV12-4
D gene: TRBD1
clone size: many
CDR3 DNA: TGTGCCAGCAGTTTAATCGACAGGGGAAACGATGAGCAGTTCTTC
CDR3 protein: CASSLIDRGNDEQFF

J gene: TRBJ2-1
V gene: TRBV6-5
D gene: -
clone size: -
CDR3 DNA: TGTGCCAGCAGTTACTTCGGCAATGAGCAGTTCTTC
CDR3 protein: CASSYFGNEQFF

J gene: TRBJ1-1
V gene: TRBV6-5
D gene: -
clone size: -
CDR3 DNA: TGTGCCAGCAGTCCCACGGGGGCGGACATCATCTTT
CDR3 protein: CASSPTGADIIF

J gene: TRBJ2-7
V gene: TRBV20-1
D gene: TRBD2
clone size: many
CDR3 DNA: TGCAGTGCTAGTCCTAGCGGGAGAGGCTACGAGCAGTACTTC
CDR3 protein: CSASPSGRGYEQYF

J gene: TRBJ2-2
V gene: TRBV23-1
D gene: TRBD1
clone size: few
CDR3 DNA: TGCGCCAGCAGTCAAACGAGGGGGCAAGCCGGGGAGCTGTTTTTT
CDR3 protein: CASSQTRGQAGELFF

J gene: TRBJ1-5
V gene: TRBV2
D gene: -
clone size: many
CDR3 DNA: TGTGCCAGCAGTGAATACAGGGTATACAATCAGCCCCAGCATTTT
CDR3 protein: CASSEYRVYNQPQHF

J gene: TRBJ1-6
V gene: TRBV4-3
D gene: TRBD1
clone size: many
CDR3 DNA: TGCGCCAGCAGCCAATCGAGATGGACAGGGGGTTCACCCCTCCACTTT
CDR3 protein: CASSQSRWTGGSPLHF

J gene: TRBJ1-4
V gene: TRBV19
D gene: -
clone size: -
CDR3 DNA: TGTGCCAGTAGCCCGCGAGACCGGGAAATGTTTTTT
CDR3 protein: CASSPRDREMFF

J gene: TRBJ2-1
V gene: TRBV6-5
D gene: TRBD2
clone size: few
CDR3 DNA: TGTGCCAGCAGTTCTACTAGCGGGGGCGGGAATGAGCAGTTCTTC
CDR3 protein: CASSSTSGGGNEQFF

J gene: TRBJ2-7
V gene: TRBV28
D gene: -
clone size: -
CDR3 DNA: TGTGCCAGCCGCAACCCAGGGAACTACGAGCAGTACTTC
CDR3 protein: CASRNPGNYEQYF

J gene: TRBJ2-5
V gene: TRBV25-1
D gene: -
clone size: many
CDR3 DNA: TGTGCCAGCAGTGAATTTGGTGGGGAGACCCAGTACTTC
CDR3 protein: CASSEFGGETQYF

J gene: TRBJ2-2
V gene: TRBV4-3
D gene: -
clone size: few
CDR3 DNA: TGCGCCAGCAGCCAAGATCTGTGGAGGAGGAACACCGGGGAGCTGTTTTTT
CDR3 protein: CASSQDLWRRNTGELFF

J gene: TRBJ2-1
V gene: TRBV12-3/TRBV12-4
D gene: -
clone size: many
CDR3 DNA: TGTGCCAGCAGTTCGGGGTTCAATGAGCAGTTCTTC
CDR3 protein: CASSSGFNEQFF

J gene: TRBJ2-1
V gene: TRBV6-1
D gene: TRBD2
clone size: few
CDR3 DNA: TGTGCCAGCAGCCTTGAAGCGGGGGCGACCTACAATGAGCAGTTCTTC
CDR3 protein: CASSLEAGATYNEQFF

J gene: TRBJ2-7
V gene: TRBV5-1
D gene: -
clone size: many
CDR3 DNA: TGCGCCAGCAGCTGGGGGACGGGAACCTACGAGCAGTACTTC
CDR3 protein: CASSWGTGTYEQYF

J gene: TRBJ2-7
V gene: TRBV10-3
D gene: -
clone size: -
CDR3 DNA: TGTGCCATCAGTGAGGGGACTTCCTACGAGCAGTACTTC
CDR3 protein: CAISEGTSYEQYF

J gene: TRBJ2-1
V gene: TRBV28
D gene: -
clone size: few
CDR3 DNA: TGTGCCAGCAGTTTGACTGGGCAATCCTACAATGAGCAGTTCTTC
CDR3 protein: CASSLTGQSYNEQFF

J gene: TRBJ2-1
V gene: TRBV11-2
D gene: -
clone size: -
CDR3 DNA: TGTGCCAGCAGCTCTCCGGGACAAGGGATATTAAGCTCCTACAATGAGCAGTTCTTC
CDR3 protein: CASSSPGQGILSSYNEQFF

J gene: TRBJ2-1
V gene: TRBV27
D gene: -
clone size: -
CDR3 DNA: TGTGCCAGCAGTTTTTCCGGACGAAGCAATGAGCAGTTCTTC
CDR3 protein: CASSFSGRSNEQFF

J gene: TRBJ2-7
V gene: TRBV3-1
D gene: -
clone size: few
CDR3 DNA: TGTGCCAGCAGCCAAGATCATGAGACAGAGACAGTCTACGAGCAGTACTTC
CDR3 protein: CASSQDHETETVYEQYF

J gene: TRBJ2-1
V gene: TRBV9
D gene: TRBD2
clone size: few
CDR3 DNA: TGTGCCAGCAGCGTAGGCGGGAGGTTCAACAATGAGCAGTTCTTC
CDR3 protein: CASSVGGRFNNEQFF

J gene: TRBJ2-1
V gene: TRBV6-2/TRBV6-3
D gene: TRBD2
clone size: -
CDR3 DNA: TGTGCCAGCACGGGGGGATCGGGCGAGAGCTCCTACAATGAGCAGTTCTTC
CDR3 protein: CASTGGSGESSYNEQFF

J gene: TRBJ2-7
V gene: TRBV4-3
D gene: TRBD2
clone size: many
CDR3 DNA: TGCGCCAGCAGCCAAGCTACTAGCGGATACTACGAGCAGTACTTC
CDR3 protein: CASSQATSGYYEQYF

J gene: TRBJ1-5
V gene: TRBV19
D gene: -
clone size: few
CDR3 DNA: TGTGCCAGTAGTATAGCCGCCTTTCAGCCCCAGCATTTT
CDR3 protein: CASSIAAFQPQHF

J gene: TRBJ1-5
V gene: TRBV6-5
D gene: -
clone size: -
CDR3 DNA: TGTGCCAGCAGTTACACCGGAGATAGCAATCAGCCCCAGCATTTT
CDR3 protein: CASSYTGDSNQPQHF

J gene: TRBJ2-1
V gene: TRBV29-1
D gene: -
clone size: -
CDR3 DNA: TGCAGCGCAGACATATTCGCGGGTGAGCAGTTCTTC
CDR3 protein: CSADIFAGEQFF

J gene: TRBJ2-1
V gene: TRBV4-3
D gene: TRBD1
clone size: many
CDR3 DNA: TGCGCCAGCAGCCAAGATCGGACAGGGTTTCTCAATGAGCAGTTCTTC
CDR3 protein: CASSQDRTGFLNEQFF

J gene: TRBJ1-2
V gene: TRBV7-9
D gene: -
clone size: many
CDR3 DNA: TGTGCCAGCAGCTTAGCATGGGGTGGCGGCTACACCTTC
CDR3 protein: CASSLAWGGGYTF

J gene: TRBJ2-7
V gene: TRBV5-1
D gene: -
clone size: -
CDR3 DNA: TGCGCCAGCAGCTTTACCCCCTACGAGCAGTACTTC
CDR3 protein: CASSFTPYEQYF

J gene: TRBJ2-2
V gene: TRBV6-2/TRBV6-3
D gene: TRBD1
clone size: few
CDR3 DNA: TGTGCCAGCAGTCTCGGGACAGGGGGCGGTACGAACACCGGGGAGCTGTTTTTT
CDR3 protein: CASSLGTGGGTNTGELFF

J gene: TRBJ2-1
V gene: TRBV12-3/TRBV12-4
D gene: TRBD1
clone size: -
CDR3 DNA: TGTGCCAGCAGACCAGCCGGGACAGGACACTACAATGAGCAGTTCTTC
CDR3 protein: CASRPAGTGHYNEQFF

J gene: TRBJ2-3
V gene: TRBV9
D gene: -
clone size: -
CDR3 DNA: TGTGCCAGCACCCCCTGGACGTACACAGATACGCAGTATTTT
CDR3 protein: CASTPWTYTDTQYF